One and the same sample provided the 28 T cell receptor beta chains below, sequenced in a study of shared clonotypes between healthy human individuals. TCRdb's table, derived via immunoSEQ multiplex PCR, lists solely in-frame clones and lacks some. Of 190,000 or so clones in the sample, 60% to 75% were seen once. Material: memory CD4+ T cells sorted from blood. Specified subset: CD45RA-negative fraction. The origin of the receptors is a man under 40 in good health.

There are a few counts of this clone. This sequence joins TRBV25-1 and TRBJ2-1; D might be TRBD2 (5 bases). CDR3 size: 14 residues. From germline, CDR1 is MGHDK and CDR2 SYGVNS. Trimming took 3 bases from V and 6 from J, leaving 12 bases between them. The CDR3 nucleotides read TGTGCCAGCAGTGACCCGACTAACAGCAATGAGCAGTTCTTC. Translated, it gives CASSDPTNSNEQFF. Supplemented by reference TRBV25-1 and TRBJ2-1, the full variable domain reads EADIYQTPRYLVIGTGKKITLECSQTMGHDKMYWYQQDPGMELHLIHYSYGVNSTEKGDLSSESTVSRIRTEHFPLTLESARPSHTSQYLCASSDPTNSNEQFFGPGTRLTVL.

The chain carries TRBV6-5 and TRBJ1-2, with D maybe TRBD1 (5 bases). The CDR3 runs to 15 residues. The ends were cut back, 2 bases at V and 6 bases at J, with 16 bases in the middle. The V gene's germline CDR1 is MNHEY and CDR2 SVGAGI. CDR3 amino acids: CASSYTPSGGHGYTF. Written as DNA, the CDR3 is TGTGCCAGCAGTTACACCCCCTCGGGGGGACATGGCTACACCTTC.

The rearrangement links TRBV11-2 to TRBJ2-1; 8 nucleotides align to TRBD2. Germline V gives CDR1 SGHAT, CDR2 FQNNGV. The CDR3 is made up of 15 amino acids. Unmatched junction bases numbered 5, after V lost 1 base and J lost 6 bases. The CDR3 sequence: CASSLAGGPRNEQFF. CDR3 nucleotides: TGTGCCAGCAGCTTAGCGGGAGGGCCCCGCAATGAGCAGTTCTTC.

The genes are TRBV7-2 and TRBJ1-2; D is undetermined. Trimming removed 5 bases from V and 6 bases from J, with 13 bases in between. CDR3 length equals 13 residues. The germline V gene has CDR1 SGHTA and CDR2 FQGNSA. Here the CDR3 reads CASSEVFSDGYTF. The CDR3 DNA follows: TGTGCCAGCAGCGAAGTTTTCTCGGATGGCTACACCTTC.

CDR3 DNA: TGTGCCAGCAGCTTAGTGGGAATCGGGGAGCTGTTTTTT. Its translation is CASSLVGIGELFF. The V gene is TRBV11-3, the J gene TRBJ2-2; D unclear. CDR1 is SGHNT and CDR2 is YENEEA in the germline V gene. Trimming cost V 1 base and J 7 bases, with 7 bases left between them. The CDR3 consists of 13 residues.

The gene calls are TRBV11-3 and TRBJ2-3; 8 positions match TRBD2. Per the germline V gene, CDR1 is SGHNT and CDR2 is YENEEA. V lost 4 bases and J lost 2; bases outside the gene matches: 8. The CDR3 is made up of 16 amino acids. The CDR3 sequence: CASSSGTSPYTDTQYF. As DNA, the CDR3 is TGTGCCAGCAGCTCCGGGACTAGTCCCTACACAGATACGCAGTATTTT.

The chain recombines TRBV11-3 with TRBJ2-3, with D unclear. The germline V gene has CDR1 SGHNT and CDR2 YENEEA. The CDR3 is 13 amino acids. Trimming pared 1 base from V and 4 bases from J, leaving 6 bases between. This CDR3 is CASSLGASDTQYF. As DNA, the CDR3 is TGTGCCAGCAGCTTAGGGGCATCAGATACGCAGTATTTT. The full variable domain, completed using reference TRBV11-3 and TRBJ2-3, is EAGVVQSPRYKIIEKKQPVAFWCNPISGHNTLYWYLQNLGQGPELLIRYENEEAVDDSQLPKDRFSAERLKGVDSTLKIQPAELGDSAVYLCASSLGASDTQYFGPGTRLTVL.

The chain has TRBV2 and TRBJ2-7; 8 bases are a match to TRBD2. Germline CDR1 reads SNHLY; CDR2 reads FYNNEI. The CDR3 sequence is 13 residues long. V was pared by 5 bases and J by 2 bases, with 2 bases of the junction left unmatched. The CDR3 loop reads CASSRAGAYEQYF. CDR3 bases: TGTGCCAGCAGTAGAGCGGGGGCCTACGAGCAGTACTTC.

CDR3 region: CASSWIPSQGVNSPNTEAFF. The CDR3 DNA reads as TGCGCCAGCAGTTGGATCCCCTCGCAGGGTGTTAATTCACCGAACACTGAAGCTTTCTTT. V and J are TRBV5-1 and TRBJ1-1, with D tentatively TRBD1 (5 bases). V shed 5 bases and J shed 1 base, with 30 bases lying between them. Germline CDR1 SGHRS, CDR2 YFSETQ. The CDR3 totals 20 residues.

V and J are TRBV5-5 and TRBJ2-3, with TRBD1 as a possible D gene (6 bases). The CDR3 extends over 17 amino acids. V shed 1 base and J shed 2 bases, with 17 bases lying between them. Germline V gene lookup returns CDR1 SGHKS and CDR2 YYEKEE (reference sequence). The CDR3 region has the DNA TGTGCCAGCAGCTTGTTGGCAGGGGTACAATTCACAGATACGCAGTATTTT. This translates into CASSLLAGVQFTDTQYF. The variable domain in full, with the rest retrieved from reference TRBV5-5 and TRBJ2-3, is DAGVTQSPTHLIKTRGQQVTLRCSPISGHKSVSWYQQVLGQGPQFIFQYYEKEERGRGNFPDRFSARQFPNYSSELNVNALLLGDSALYLCASSLLAGVQFTDTQYFGPGTRLTVL.

CDR3 DNA sequence: TGTGCCAGCAGCCATATTTTCAGGCGGAGAGAGACCCAGTACTTC. This encodes CASSHIFRRRETQYF. The chain has TRBV11-3 and TRBJ2-5; no definite D call. V was pared by 5 bases and J by 4 bases, with 17 bases between. The CDR3 length is 15 residues. Germline lookup yields CDR1 SGHNT and CDR2 YENEEA.

This sequence joins TRBV6-5 and TRBJ2-7; D is perhaps TRBD1 (5 bases). CDR1 is MNHEY, CDR2 SVGAGI, per germline. The CDR3 runs to 14 residues. Between the trimmed V and J ends, which lost 8 bases and 2 bases, there was a span of 16 bases. The DNA for the CDR3 is TGTGCCAGCGCGAAAGGGGTTTGGACCTACGAGCAGTACTTC. It specifies CASAKGVWTYEQYF.

This chain joins TRBV14 and TRBJ1-5; the D is unclear. Germline values: CDR1 SGHDN, CDR2 FVKESK. The CDR3 has 14 residues. Trimming pared 4 bases from V and 7 bases from J, leaving 14 bases between. This CDR3 reads CASSRAFYGQPQHF. CDR3 DNA: TGTGCCAGCAGCCGGGCGTTTTATGGACAGCCCCAGCATTTT.

V is TRBV2 and J is TRBJ2-5; possible D gene TRBD2, 6 bases. The CDR3 is 16 amino acids. Germline V CDR1 and CDR2: SNHLY, FYNNEI. The V end lost 0 bases, the J end lost 4 bases, and 15 bases lay between the germline ends. CDR3 sequence: CASSEALRGKLETQYF. For the CDR3, the DNA is TGTGCCAGCAGTGAAGCGCTTCGGGGGAAACTAGAGACCCAGTACTTC.

The rearrangement joins TRBV14 to TRBJ2-7, with 11 bases that match TRBD2. The CDR3 is 18 residues long. CDR1 SGHDN and CDR2 FVKESK come from the germline V gene. J lost 1 base, V lost 4 bases, and 12 bases had no gene match. The CDR3 DNA reads as TGTGCCAGCAGCCCCCTGAGGGGTAGCGGGAGGGGTTCCTACGAGCAGTACTTC. Amino acid sequence: CASSPLRGSGRGSYEQYF. The full variable domain, rest sourced from reference TRBV14 and TRBJ2-7, is EAGVTQFPSHSVIEKGQTVTLRCDPISGHDNLYWYRRVMGKEIKFLLHFVKESKQDESGMPNNRFLAERTGGTYSTLKVQPAELEDSGVYFCASSPLRGSGRGSYEQYFGPGTRLTVT.

The rearrangement joins TRBV10-1 to TRBJ2-1; D assignment may be TRBD1 or TRBD2 (7 bases each). Per the germline V gene, CDR1 is WNHNN and CDR2 is SYGVQD (reference sequence). This CDR3 is 15 amino acids long. The V end was cut by 8 bases, the J end by 3 bases, with 17 bases between. The CDR3: CASSPQGGFYNEQFF. The CDR3 DNA sequence: TGCGCCAGCTCTCCGCAGGGGGGGTTCTACAATGAGCAGTTCTTC.

With respect to this clone: A much more abundant neighbour one base away suggests this may be a read error. At the DNA level, this CDR3 is encoded by other sequences in the same sample as well. V and J are TRBV5-1 and TRBJ1-1; D remains unclear. This CDR3 has 18 residues. The germline gives CDR1 SGHRS, CDR2 YFSETQ. CDR3 nucleotides: TGTGCCAGCAGTTTGGGCCCCCGGACCGCGGATTTGAACACTGAAGCTTTCTTT. It yields the protein CASSLGPRTADLNTEAFF.

The chain recombines TRBV28 with TRBJ2-6; D is ambiguous. Trimming cost V 6 bases and J 1 base, with 1 base left between them. Looked up from germline, CDR1 is MDHEN and CDR2 is SYDVKM. This CDR3 comprises 12 residues. CDR3 in amino acids: CASRSGANVLTF. CDR3 nucleotides: TGTGCCAGCAGATCTGGGGCCAACGTCCTGACTTTC.

This sequence joins TRBV2 and TRBJ1-5; D is ambiguous. Between the trimmed V and J ends, which lost 0 bases and 0 bases, there was a span of 6 bases. The CDR3 is 15 amino acids. Per the germline V gene, CDR1 is SNHLY and CDR2 is FYNNEI. CDR3 in DNA: TGTGCCAGCAGTGAAGCAGGCCTTAGCAATCAGCCCCAGCATTTT. It codes for CASSEAGLSNQPQHF.

The chain couples TRBV6-1 to TRBJ1-1, with 9 positions matching TRBD1. Trimming at V came to 1 base and at J to 1 base, leaving 1 base not matched to a gene. Germline V gene sequence: CDR1 MNHNS, CDR2 SASEGT. The CDR3 covers 15 residues. The CDR3 region has the DNA TGTGCCAGCAGTGAAGGGACAGGGGAGAACACTGAAGCTTTCTTT. This sequence encodes CASSEGTGENTEAFF.

The rearrangement uses TRBV5-1 and TRBJ2-2, with TRBD2 identical over 9 bases. The CDR3 consists of 16 residues. Germline CDR1 is SGHRS and CDR2 is YFSETQ. With 0 bases clipped from V and 4 bases from J, the junction kept 4 bases outside the gene matches. The CDR3 loop is CASSLAKAGGTGELFF. The CDR3 DNA reads TGCGCCAGCAGCTTGGCCAAAGCGGGAGGCACCGGGGAGCTGTTTTTT.

This clone showed up just a few times. The chain uses TRBV29-1 and TRBJ2-5; 14 bases are shared with TRBD2. The CDR3 sequence is 14 residues long. With 6 bases clipped from V and 2 bases from J, the junction kept 2 bases outside the gene matches. Germline V gene data show CDR1 as SQVTM and CDR2 as ANQGSEA. The CDR3, as DNA: TGCAGCGTAGGACTAGCGGGAGGTCAAGAGACCCAGTACTTC. It translates to CSVGLAGGQETQYF.

The V and J genes are TRBV5-1 and TRBJ1-3, with TRBD1 as a possible D gene (5 bases). From germline, CDR1 is SGHRS and CDR2 YFSETQ. CDR3 length: 13 amino acids. Trimming removed 2 bases from V and 6 bases from J, with 9 bases in between. CDR3 amino acids: CASSFGGENTIYF. CDR3 sequence (DNA): TGCGCCAGCAGCTTTGGGGGAGAAAACACCATATATTTT.

The rearrangement uses TRBV2 and TRBJ2-7, with no clear D. CDR3 length: 13 residues. Germline assignment: CDR1 SNHLY and CDR2 FYNNEI. V was pared by 2 bases and J by 5 bases, with 10 bases between. This CDR3 reads CASSELTPDEQYF. Here the CDR3 DNA reads TGTGCCAGCAGTGAACTTACCCCGGACGAGCAGTACTTC.

The gene calls are TRBV27 and TRBJ1-5; D perhaps matches TRBD1 (5 bases). V gave up 1 base and J gave up 3 bases, with 10 bases separating them. The CDR3 consists of 15 residues. The V gene's germline CDR1 is MNHEY and CDR2 SMNVEV (reference sequence). This CDR3 is CASSLLGGNNQPQHF. Here the CDR3 DNA reads TGTGCCAGCAGTTTATTGGGGGGGAACAATCAGCCCCAGCATTTT.

A few counts support this clone. This sequence joins TRBV6-1 and TRBJ1-4; D remains ambiguous. The V gene lost 2 bases and the J gene lost 9 bases, with 4 bases spanning the gap. The germline CDR1 and CDR2 sequences are MNHNS and SASEGT. CDR3 length equals 11 residues. This chain's CDR3 is CASSEQQKLFF. The CDR3 DNA follows: TGTGCCAGCAGTGAACAACAAAAACTGTTTTTT.

This chain connects TRBV18 to TRBJ2-3, with TRBD1 matching over 7 bases. This CDR3 has 15 amino acids. Germline V gene data show CDR1 as KGHSH and CDR2 as LQKENI. Germline trimming cut 5 bases from V and 3 bases from J; bases unmatched to any gene: 8. For the CDR3, the DNA is TGTGCCAGCTCAGAACGAGGGGGCGAAACAGATACGCAGTATTTT. This translates into CASSERGGETDTQYF. The variable domain in full, completed from reference TRBV18 and TRBJ2-3, reads NAGVMQNPRHLVRRRGQEARLRCSPMKGHSHVYWYRQLPEEGLKFMVYLQKENIIDESGMPKERFSAEFPKEGPSILRIQQVVRGDSAAYFCASSERGGETDTQYFGPGTRLTVL.

This clone was counted a few times. The V call is TRBV7-9, the J call TRBJ2-3; 8 bases fit TRBD1. Unmatched junction bases numbered 8, after V lost 5 bases and J lost 1 base. Germline V gene lookup returns CDR1 SEHNR and CDR2 FQNEAQ (reference sequence). This CDR3 is built from 16 residues. The CDR3, as DNA: TGTGCCAGCAGCGGCCGGACAGGGAGTGGCACAGATACGCAGTATTTT. Amino acids: CASSGRTGSGTDTQYF.